This T cell receptor (beta chain) was documented in a study of blood T cell repertoires in COVID-19. The overall study: Samples taken during acute and convalescent COVID-19 were collected in the United States, Italy and Spain. T cells, B-cell-depleted T cells, or PBMCs provided the cDNA or gDNA that served as material.

Germline V gene sequence: CDR1 WSHSY, CDR2 SAAADI. CDR3 length equals 13 residues. V was cut by 6 bases and J by 0 bases, with 8 bases left in between. Source study methods: By means of reference gene primer amplification, nucleated cell counts were estimated. Assay used: immunoSEQ multiplex PCR; TCRdb lists only in-frame clones, some missing. Clonal size and the V and J genes are those of that table, whereas D and trimming came from the DNA. The sample includes approximately 72,000 clones, roughly 89% of them seen just once. This clone came up a few times. Sequenced: peripheral blood. This receptor was identified in a man aged 55 to 70 with acute or convalescent COVID-19. The rearrangement links TRBV10-2 to TRBJ1-2; D is perhaps TRBD1 (6 bases). CDR3 residues: CASRDSANYGYTF. CDR3 nucleotides: TGCGCCAGCAGGGACAGTGCTAACTATGGCTACACCTTC.